This is a list of T cell receptor beta chains from one sample in a study of Tregs in tolerant kidney transplant recipients. Profiling relied on immunoSEQ multiplex PCR, and the TCRdb table lists in-frame clones only, not all of them. The table includes 60,000 to 70,000 clones, roughly 92% detected once. The sample was CD8+ T cells from blood, taken before the transplant. These receptors were obtained from a human donor who received a combined kidney and bone marrow transplant. Each CDR3 is given with its conserved first and last residue.

v_call cdr3_aa
TRBV9 CASSAGTEAFF
TRBV9 CASSLRGMGDTEAFF
TRBV5-1 CASSLGTGDTDTQYF
TRBV11-2 CASSFGQDTQYF
TRBV7-3 CASSPRGGILNTEAFF
TRBV13 CASRASDSEQYF
TRBV4-1 CASSQVPGQGNQPQHF
TRBV7-9 CASSATGSRSTDTQYF
TRBV5-1 CASSLGGRSYEQYF
TRBV19 CASSTGDRGTGELFF
TRBV7-9 CASSLGQGQAFF
TRBV1 CTSSQPLAASTDTQYF
TRBV7-9 CASSSTSNHNEQFF
TRBV4-3 CASSGWAGVNYEQYF
TRBV2 CASSTTSGYEQYF
TRBV4-3 CASSQDRQGHYYEQYF
TRBV23-1 CASGSSGRRTYEQYF
TRBV5-1 CASSANTGSGETQYF
TRBV6-1 CASSEAGQGGTEQFF
TRBV6-1 CASSERTEGLNEQFF
TRBV19 CASSIPRWTSQGFTYEQYF
TRBV7-6 CASSLKSVGELFF
TRBV15 CATSRANQPQHF
TRBV7-9 CASSLPVSGSSPDTQYF
TRBV6-5 CATGSYEQYF
TRBV28 CASSLGHGAYGYTF
TRBV6-5 CASSYSTGYTEAFF
TRBV5-6 CASSARTEETEAFF
TRBV4-1 CASSQVHPLGQVNYGYTF
TRBV4-1 CASSQGQAEAFF
TRBV2 CASSEVAYEQYF
TRBV19 CASSIGGRSTGELFF
TRBV5-1 CASSLQGNIQYF
TRBV13 CASSQGIQGTDTQYF
TRBV4-3 CASSHGTGTARLTEAFF
TRBV19 CASRDGTGYEQYF
TRBV27 CASSPYLGVGGELFF
TRBV7-6 CASSFNPPGTSGGAWSDTQYF
TRBV11-2 CASSSGNYEQYF
TRBV4-1 CASRYSFRGSADTQYF
TRBV4-3 CASSQDMGTGVSGELFF
TRBV10-3 CAIGDIYGYTF
TRBV4-3 CASSQFGDTGELFF
TRBV9 CASSVHVGVSPDTQYF
TRBV30 CASHPPRGSLYEQYF